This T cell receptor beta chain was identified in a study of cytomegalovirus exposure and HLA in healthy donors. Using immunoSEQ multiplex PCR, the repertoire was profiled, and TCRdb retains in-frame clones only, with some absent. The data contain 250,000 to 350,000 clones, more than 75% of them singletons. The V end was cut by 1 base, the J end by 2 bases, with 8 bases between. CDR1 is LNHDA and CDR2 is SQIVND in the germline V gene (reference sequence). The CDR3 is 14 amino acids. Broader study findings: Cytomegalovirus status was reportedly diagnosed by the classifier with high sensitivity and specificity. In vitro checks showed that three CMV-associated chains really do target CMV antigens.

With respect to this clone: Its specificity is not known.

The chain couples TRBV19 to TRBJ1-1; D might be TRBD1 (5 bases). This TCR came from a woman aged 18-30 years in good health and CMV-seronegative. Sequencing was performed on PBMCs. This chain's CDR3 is CASSIGTPNTEAFF. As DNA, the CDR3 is TGTGCCAGTAGTATAGGGACACCTAACACTGAAGCTTTCTTT.